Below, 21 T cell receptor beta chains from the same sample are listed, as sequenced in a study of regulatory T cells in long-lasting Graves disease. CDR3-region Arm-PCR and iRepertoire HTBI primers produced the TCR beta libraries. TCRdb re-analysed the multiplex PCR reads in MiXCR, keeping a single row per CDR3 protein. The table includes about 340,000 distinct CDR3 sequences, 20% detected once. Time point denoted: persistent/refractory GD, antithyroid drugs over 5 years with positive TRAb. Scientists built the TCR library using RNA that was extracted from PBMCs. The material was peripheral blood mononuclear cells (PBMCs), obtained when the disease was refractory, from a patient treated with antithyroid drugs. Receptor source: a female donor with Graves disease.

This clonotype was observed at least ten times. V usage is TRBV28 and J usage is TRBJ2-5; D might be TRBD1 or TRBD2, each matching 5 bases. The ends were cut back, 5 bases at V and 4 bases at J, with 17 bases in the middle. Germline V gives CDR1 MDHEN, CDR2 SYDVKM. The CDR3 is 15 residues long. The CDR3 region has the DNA TGTGCCAGCAGTGGAAACAGGAGGTTACCAGAGACCCAGTACTTC. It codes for CASSGNRRLPETQYF.

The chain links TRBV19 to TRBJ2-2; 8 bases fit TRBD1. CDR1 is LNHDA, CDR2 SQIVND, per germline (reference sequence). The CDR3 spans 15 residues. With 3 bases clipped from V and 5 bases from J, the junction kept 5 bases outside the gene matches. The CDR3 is CASSIADRATGELFF. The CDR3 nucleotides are TGTGCCAGTAGTATTGCGGACAGGGCGACCGGGGAGCTGTTTTTT.

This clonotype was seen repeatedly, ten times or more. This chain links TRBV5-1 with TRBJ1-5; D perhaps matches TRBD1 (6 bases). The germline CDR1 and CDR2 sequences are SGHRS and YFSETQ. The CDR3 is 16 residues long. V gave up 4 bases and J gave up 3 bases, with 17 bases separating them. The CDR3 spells CASSPTPTGPNQPQHF. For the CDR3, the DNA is TGCGCCAGCAGCCCGACGCCCACAGGGCCCAATCAGCCCCAGCATTTT.

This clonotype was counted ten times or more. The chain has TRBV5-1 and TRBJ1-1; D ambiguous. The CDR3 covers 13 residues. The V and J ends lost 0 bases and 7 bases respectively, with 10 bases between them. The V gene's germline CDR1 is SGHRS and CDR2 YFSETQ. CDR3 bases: TGCGCCAGCAGCTTGGAAGGAGGCGGTGAAGCTTTCTTT. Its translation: CASSLEGGGEAFF.

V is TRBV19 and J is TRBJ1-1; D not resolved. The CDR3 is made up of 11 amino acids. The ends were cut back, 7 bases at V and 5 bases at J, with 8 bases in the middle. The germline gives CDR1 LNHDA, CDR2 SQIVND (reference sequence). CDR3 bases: TGTGCCAGTAAGTGGGGTACTGAAGCTTTCTTT. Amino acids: CASKWGTEAFF.

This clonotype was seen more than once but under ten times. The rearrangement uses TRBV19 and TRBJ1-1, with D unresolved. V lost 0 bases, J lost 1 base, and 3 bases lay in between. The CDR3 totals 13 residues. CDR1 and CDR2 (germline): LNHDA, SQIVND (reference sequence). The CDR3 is CASSIESNTEAFF. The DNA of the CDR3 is TGTGCCAGTAGTATAGAATCGAACACTGAAGCTTTCTTT.

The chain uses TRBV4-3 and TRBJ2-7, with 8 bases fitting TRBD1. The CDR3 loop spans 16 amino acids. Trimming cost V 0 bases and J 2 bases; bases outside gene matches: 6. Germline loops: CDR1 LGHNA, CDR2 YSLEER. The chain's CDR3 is CASSQDLEQGAYEQYF. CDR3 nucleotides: TGCGCCAGCAGCCAAGATTTGGAACAGGGGGCCTACGAGCAGTACTTC.

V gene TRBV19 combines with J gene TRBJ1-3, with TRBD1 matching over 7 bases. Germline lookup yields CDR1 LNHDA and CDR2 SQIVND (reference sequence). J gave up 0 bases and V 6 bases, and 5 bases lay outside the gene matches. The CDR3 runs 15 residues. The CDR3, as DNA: TGTGCCAGTAGCGAGACAGGGAGCTCTGGAAACACCATATATTTT. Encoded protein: CASSETGSSGNTIYF. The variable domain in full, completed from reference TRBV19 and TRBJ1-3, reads DGGITQSPKYLFRKEGQNVTLSCEQNLNHDAMYWYRQDPGQGLRLIYYSQIVNDFQKGDIAEGYSVSREKKESFPLTVTSAQKNPTAFYLCASSETGSSGNTIYFGEGSWLTVV.

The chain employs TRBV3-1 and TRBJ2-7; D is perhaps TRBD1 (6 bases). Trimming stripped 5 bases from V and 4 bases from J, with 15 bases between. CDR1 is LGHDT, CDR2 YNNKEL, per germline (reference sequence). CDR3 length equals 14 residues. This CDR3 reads CASSTRTDGYEQYF. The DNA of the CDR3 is TGTGCCAGCAGCACCCGGACAGACGGTTACGAGCAGTACTTC.

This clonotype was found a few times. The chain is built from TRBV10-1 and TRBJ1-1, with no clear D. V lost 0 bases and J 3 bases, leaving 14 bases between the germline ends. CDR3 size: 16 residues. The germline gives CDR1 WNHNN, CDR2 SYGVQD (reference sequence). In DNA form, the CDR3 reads TGCGCCAGCAGTGAGTCGACTCGGATAAGGGACACTGAAGCTTTCTTT. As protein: CASSESTRIRDTEAFF.

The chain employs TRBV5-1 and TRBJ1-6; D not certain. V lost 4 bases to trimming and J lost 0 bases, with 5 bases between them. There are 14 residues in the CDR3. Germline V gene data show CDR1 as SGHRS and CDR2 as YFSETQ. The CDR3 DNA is TGCGCCAGCAGCCCGATCTCCTATAATTCACCCCTCCACTTT. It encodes CASSPISYNSPLHF. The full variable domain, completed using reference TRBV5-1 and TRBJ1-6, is KAGVTQTPRYLIKTRGQQVTLSCSPISGHRSVSWYQQTPGQGLQFLFEYFSETQRNKGNFPGRFSGRQFSNSRSEMNVSTLELGDSALYLCASSPISYNSPLHFGNGTRLTVT.

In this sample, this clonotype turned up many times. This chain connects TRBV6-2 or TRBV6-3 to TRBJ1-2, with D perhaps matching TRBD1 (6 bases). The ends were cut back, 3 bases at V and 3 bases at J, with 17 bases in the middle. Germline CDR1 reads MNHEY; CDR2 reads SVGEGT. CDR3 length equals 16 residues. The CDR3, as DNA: TGTGCCAGCAGTTATTCTGTAGGGACAACGGACTATGGCTACACCTTC. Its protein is CASSYSVGTTDYGYTF.

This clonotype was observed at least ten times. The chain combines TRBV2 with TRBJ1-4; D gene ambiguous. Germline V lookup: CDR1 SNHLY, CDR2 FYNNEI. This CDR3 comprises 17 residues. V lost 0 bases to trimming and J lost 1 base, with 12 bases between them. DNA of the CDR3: TGTGCCAGCAGTGAAGCGCAGAAGGGAGGAACTAATGAAAAACTGTTTTTT. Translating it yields CASSEAQKGGTNEKLFF. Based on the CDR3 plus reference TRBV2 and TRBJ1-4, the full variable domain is EPEVTQTPSHQVTQMGQEVILRCVPISNHLYFYWYRQILGQKVEFLVSFYNNEISEKSEIFDDQFSVERPDGSNFTLKIRSTKLEDSAMYFCASSEAQKGGTNEKLFFGSGTQLSVL.

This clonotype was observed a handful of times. The CDR3 sequence: CASSVGMGYEQFF. CDR3 nucleotide sequence: TGTGCCAGCAGCGTAGGTATGGGGTATGAGCAGTTCTTC. The chain uses TRBV9 and TRBJ2-1; D gene unclear. The V end was cut by 0 bases, the J end by 8 bases, with 9 bases between. CDR3 size: 13 residues. Germline assignment: CDR1 SGDLS and CDR2 YYNGEE.

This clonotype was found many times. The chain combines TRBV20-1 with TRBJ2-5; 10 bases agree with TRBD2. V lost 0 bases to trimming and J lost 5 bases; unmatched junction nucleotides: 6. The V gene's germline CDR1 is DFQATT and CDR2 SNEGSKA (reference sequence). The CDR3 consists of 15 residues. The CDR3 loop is CSARDILAGIETQYF. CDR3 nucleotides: TGCAGTGCTAGAGATATACTAGCGGGAATTGAGACCCAGTACTTC.

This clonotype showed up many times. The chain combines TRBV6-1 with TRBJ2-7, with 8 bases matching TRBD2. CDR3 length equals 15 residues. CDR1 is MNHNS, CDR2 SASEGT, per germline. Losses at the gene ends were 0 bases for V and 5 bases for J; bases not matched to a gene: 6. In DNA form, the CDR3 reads TGTGCCAGCAGTGAAGCGTTCGGGAGGGACGACGAGCAGTACTTC. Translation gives CASSEAFGRDDEQYF.

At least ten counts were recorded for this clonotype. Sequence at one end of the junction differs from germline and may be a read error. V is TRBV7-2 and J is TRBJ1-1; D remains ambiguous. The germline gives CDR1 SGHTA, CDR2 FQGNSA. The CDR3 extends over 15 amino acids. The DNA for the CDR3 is TGTGCCAGCAGCTTGGATCCGAGGGAGAACGCTGAAGCTTTCTTT. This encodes CASSLDPRENAEAFF.

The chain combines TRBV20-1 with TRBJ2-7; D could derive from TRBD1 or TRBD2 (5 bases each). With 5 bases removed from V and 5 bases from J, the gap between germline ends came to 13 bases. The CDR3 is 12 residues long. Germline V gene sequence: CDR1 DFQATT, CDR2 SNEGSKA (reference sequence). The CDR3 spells CSAVGRGDEQYF. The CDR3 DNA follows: TGCAGTGCTGTCGGAAGAGGGGACGAGCAGTACTTC.

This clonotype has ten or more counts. CDR3 in DNA: TGCAGCGTTGCGGGGGCGCTAGCCAAAAACATTCAGTACTTC. Amino acids: CSVAGALAKNIQYF. V is TRBV29-1 and J is TRBJ2-4; D tentatively reads TRBD1 or TRBD2 (6 bases each). The V gene's germline CDR1 is SQVTM and CDR2 ANQGSEA. Deletions cut 4 bases from V and 0 bases from J, with 10 bases between. This CDR3 region has 14 residues.

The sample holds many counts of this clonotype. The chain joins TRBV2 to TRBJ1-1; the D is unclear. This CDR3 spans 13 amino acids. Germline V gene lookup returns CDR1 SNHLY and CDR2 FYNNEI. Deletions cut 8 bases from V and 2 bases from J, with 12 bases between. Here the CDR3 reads CASCGGFNTEAFF. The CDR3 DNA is TGTGCCAGCTGTGGAGGGTTCAACACTGAAGCTTTCTTT.

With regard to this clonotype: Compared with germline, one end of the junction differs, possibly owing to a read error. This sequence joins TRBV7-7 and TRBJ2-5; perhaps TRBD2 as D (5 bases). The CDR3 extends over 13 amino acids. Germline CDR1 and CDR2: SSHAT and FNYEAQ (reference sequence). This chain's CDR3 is CASSLAIGETQYF. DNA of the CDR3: TGTGCTAGCAGCTTAGCGATCGGGGAGACCCAGTACTTC.